This T cell receptor (beta chain) appears in the sequencing data of a study of blood T cell repertoires in COVID-19. As for the study in general: From T cells, B-cell-depleted T cells, or PBMCs came the material, which was cDNA or gDNA.

Clinical histories supplied by participants themselves formed the basis of cohort assignment. Recovery among Cohort 3 donors was established by two negative PCRs, clearance, or symptom resolution. Sequenced by immunoSEQ multiplex PCR; TCRdb stores in-frame clones only, minus some. The data contain approximately 290,000 clones, approximately 92% of them seen just once; the ten biggest clones take up approximately 1.2%. CDR1 is SGHNT and CDR2 is YYREEE in the germline V gene (reference sequence). V was clipped by 3 bases and J by 0 bases, with 17 bases between them. This CDR3 is 17 amino acids long. Sequenced sample: PBMCs or T cells enriched from blood (not recorded which). The origin of this receptor is a woman under 40 who had recovered from COVID-19. The J gene is TRBJ2-3, the V gene TRBV5-4, with D perhaps TRBD1 (5 bases). The CDR3 DNA reads as TGTGCCAGCAGCTCCAGGGCTGGTTCCCCAAGCACAGATACGCAGTATTTT. The encoded protein is CASSSRAGSPSTDTQYF.